What follows are 23 T cell receptor beta chains derived from one specimen sequenced in a study of technical replicates of blood from a few donors. Profiling relied on immunoSEQ multiplex PCR, and the TCRdb table lists in-frame clones only, not all of them. The sample lists 80,000 to 95,000 clones, 90% to 97% occurring once. The sequenced sample was T cells isolated from PBMCs. These receptors were taken from a human donor in good health.

The chain joins TRBV27 to TRBJ2-7, with 10 positions matching TRBD1. Per the germline V gene, CDR1 is MNHEY and CDR2 is SMNVEV (reference sequence). J lost 5 bases, V lost 7 bases, and 11 bases had no gene match. The CDR3 is 15 amino acids. CDR3 loop: CASIPRGGTGDEQYF. As DNA, the CDR3 is TGTGCCAGCATACCGAGGGGCGGGACAGGGGACGAGCAGTACTTC.

The chain joins TRBV4-1 to TRBJ2-3; no reliable D call. Germline V gene lookup returns CDR1 MGHRA and CDR2 YSYEKL. V was trimmed by 0 bases and J by 3 bases, leaving 16 bases between them. The CDR3 runs to 17 residues. CDR3 sequence: CASSQDLVVEATDTQYF. The CDR3 region has the DNA TGCGCCAGCAGCCAAGATCTCGTAGTCGAAGCGACAGATACGCAGTATTTT.

In nucleotides, the CDR3 is TGTGCCAGCAGTTGGCACTGGGGGGAGGATTCCGGGGAGCTGTTTTTT. Its translation: CASSWHWGEDSGELFF. The chain joins TRBV27 to TRBJ2-2, with D possibly being TRBD2 (6 bases). CDR3 length: 16 residues. Germline-derived CDR1 and CDR2 are MNHEY and SMNVEV (reference sequence). The ends were cut back, 4 bases at V and 6 bases at J, with 18 bases in the middle.

The rearrangement uses TRBV14 and TRBJ2-1; 8 nucleotides agree with TRBD1. V lost 3 bases, J lost 15 bases, and 10 bases stayed unmatched. Germline loops: CDR1 SGHDN, CDR2 FVKESK. CDR3 size: 13 residues. CDR3 sequence: CASSQDRVTRTFF. In DNA, the CDR3 is TGTGCCAGCAGCCAGGACAGGGTAACCCGGACGTTCTTC.

CDR3 DNA sequence: TGTGCCTGGAGGGTGGGGGGAACGACCCCTGATAGCAATCAGCCCCAGCATTTT. Translating gives CAWRVGGTTPDSNQPQHF. The rearrangement links TRBV30 to TRBJ1-5, with D maybe TRBD1 (5 bases). The CDR3 extends over 18 amino acids. Germline V lookup: CDR1 GTSNPN, CDR2 SVGIG (reference sequence). V lost 3 bases, J lost 0 bases, and 21 bases lay in between.

The chain is built from TRBV4-1 and TRBJ1-2; 7 bases agree with TRBD1. The germline CDR1 and CDR2 sequences are MGHRA and YSYEKL. The CDR3 runs 14 residues. V was pared by 4 bases and J by 10 bases, with 12 bases of the junction left unmatched. CDR3 DNA: TGCGCCAGCAGCCCTAACACAGGGGAGTTAGACTACACCTTC. This codes for CASSPNTGELDYTF.

CDR3 in amino acids: CASSMGQGRRYEQYF. The CDR3 DNA is TGTGCCAGTAGTATGGGACAGGGGAGACGGTACGAGCAGTACTTC. The V and J genes are TRBV19 and TRBJ2-7, with TRBD1 matching over 10 bases. Germline CDR1 and CDR2: LNHDA and SQIVND (reference sequence). V trimming: 3 bases; J trimming: 4 bases; junction bases outside the gene matches: 6. This CDR3 is 15 amino acids long.

This chain uses TRBV19 with TRBJ1-1; 7 positions agree with TRBD1. The V gene end was trimmed by 4 bases and the J gene end by 9 bases; junction bases not matched to a gene: 5. Germline V gives CDR1 LNHDA, CDR2 SQIVND (reference sequence). The CDR3 length is 12 residues. The CDR3, as DNA: TGTGCCAGTAGTACAAGGGACAGCCAAGCTTTCTTT. Its protein is CASSTRDSQAFF.

This chain joins TRBV19 and TRBJ2-3; the match to TRBD2 covers 14 bases. Germline V lookup: CDR1 LNHDA, CDR2 SQIVND (reference sequence). This CDR3 spans 17 amino acids. V was pared by 4 bases and J by 3 bases, with 6 bases of the junction left unmatched. Here the CDR3 reads CASSRGTSGRVTDTQYF. CDR3 nucleotide sequence: TGTGCCAGTAGTAGAGGGACTAGCGGGAGAGTGACAGATACGCAGTATTTT.

This chain uses TRBV7-2 with TRBJ1-5; D is ambiguous. The ends were cut back, 2 bases at V and 7 bases at J, with 9 bases in the middle. CDR3 size: 13 residues. Germline-derived CDR1 and CDR2 are SGHTA and FQGNSA. CDR3 sequence reads: CASSLSSGQPQHF. CDR3 nucleotide sequence: TGTGCCAGCAGCTTAAGCTCGGGGCAGCCCCAGCATTTT.

This clone was detected only once. The chain combines TRBV19 with TRBJ2-7; the match to TRBD2 covers 8 bases. The CDR3 totals 13 residues. Germline loops: CDR1 LNHDA, CDR2 SQIVND (reference sequence). Unmatched junction bases numbered 3, after V lost 3 bases and J lost 5 bases. The CDR3 DNA is TGTGCCAGTAGTATTCTAGCGGGCCACGAGCAGTACTTC. This sequence encodes CASSILAGHEQYF. The full variable domain, in which reference TRBV19 and TRBJ2-7 provide the parts outside the CDR3, is DGGITQSPKYLFRKEGQNVTLSCEQNLNHDAMYWYRQDPGQGLRLIYYSQIVNDFQKGDIAEGYSVSREKKESFPLTVTSAQKNPTAFYLCASSILAGHEQYFGPGTRLTVT.

The chain combines TRBV5-4 with TRBJ1-1, with D perhaps TRBD1 (5 bases). CDR3 size: 12 residues. Germline V lookup: CDR1 SGHNT, CDR2 YYREEE (reference sequence). The germline V and J ends were trimmed by 3 bases and 5 bases, with 8 bases remaining between them. This chain's CDR3 is CASSWGETEAFF. The CDR3 region has the DNA TGTGCCAGCAGCTGGGGCGAGACTGAAGCTTTCTTT. The complete variable domain, with remaining parts taken from reference TRBV5-4 and TRBJ1-1, reads ETGVTQSPTHLIKTRGQQVTLRCSSQSGHNTVSWYQQALGQGPQFIFQYYREEENGRGNFPPRFSGLQFPNYSSELNVNALELDDSALYLCASSWGETEAFFGQGTRLTVV.

J is TRBJ2-7 and V is TRBV6-5; 11 bases agree with TRBD1. The CDR3 has 15 residues. Trimming cost V 5 bases and J 3 bases; bases outside gene matches: 6. Per the germline V gene, CDR1 is MNHEY and CDR2 is SVGAGI. This CDR3 reads CASSRDRGSHYEQYF. CDR3 bases: TGTGCCAGCAGTAGGGACAGGGGGTCTCACTACGAGCAGTACTTC.

CDR3 coding DNA: TGTGCCAGCAGCTTTGGCCAGGGGCCTACTGAAGCTTTCTTT. It yields the protein CASSFGQGPTEAFF. The chain combines TRBV11-2 with TRBJ1-1; D might be TRBD1 (6 bases). The CDR3 consists of 14 residues. The germline V gene has CDR1 SGHAT and CDR2 FQNNGV. Trimming removed 3 bases from V and 5 bases from J, with 13 bases in between.

CDR3 in amino acids: CASSLNWDSTSGRCEQYF. The CDR3, as DNA: TGTGCCAGCAGCCTGAATTGGGATTCGACTAGCGGGAGGTGTGAGCAGTACTTC. The chain links TRBV21-1 to TRBJ2-7; TRBD2, as called in the table, went unchecked against the DNA. TRBV21-1 is a recognized pseudogene. This CDR3 region has 18 residues.

This chain uses TRBV11-2 with TRBJ2-7; 11 nucleotides line up with TRBD2. The germline CDR1 and CDR2 sequences are SGHAT and FQNNGV. The CDR3 is 15 amino acids. With 0 bases clipped from V and 6 bases from J, the junction kept 4 bases outside the gene matches. Written as DNA, the CDR3 is TGTGCCAGCAGCTTAGAGCTAGCGGGAGGTCTCGAGCAGTACTTC. Translation gives CASSLELAGGLEQYF.

This chain links TRBV5-1 with TRBJ2-1; 8 bases fit TRBD1. Germline V gives CDR1 SGHRS, CDR2 YFSETQ. CDR3 length equals 15 residues. Germline trimming cut 2 bases from V and 10 bases from J; bases unmatched to any gene: 11. The DNA of the CDR3 is TGCGCCAGCAGCTTCAGGACAGGGCAAGGATTAGAGCAGTTCTTC. Its protein is CASSFRTGQGLEQFF.

V gene TRBV27 combines with J gene TRBJ2-7; D remains ambiguous. In germline, CDR1 is MNHEY, CDR2 SMNVEV (reference sequence). The V gene lost 6 bases and the J gene lost 3 bases, with 15 bases spanning the gap. The CDR3 has 14 residues. The CDR3, as DNA: TGTGCCAGCAGCCTCTCGCCAGGAAACTACGAGCAGTACTTC. Its translation: CASSLSPGNYEQYF.

V gene TRBV9 combines with J gene TRBJ1-1; D remains ambiguous. The CDR3 sequence is 16 residues long. Germline V gene sequence: CDR1 SGDLS, CDR2 YYNGEE. The V and J ends lost 4 bases and 1 base respectively, with 17 bases between them. The CDR3 DNA reads as TGTGCCAGCAGCCTGGAGGTCGGAACCACGAACACTGAAGCTTTCTTT. Translating it yields CASSLEVGTTNTEAFF.

V is TRBV7-9 and J is TRBJ1-1; D is perhaps TRBD1 (6 bases). CDR1 SEHNR and CDR2 FQNEAQ come from the germline V gene (reference sequence). The CDR3 length is 17 residues. Trimming cost V 0 bases and J 0 bases, with 14 bases left between them. The CDR3 DNA reads TGTGCCAGCAGCTTAGCGCTTCTGGGGGCATTGAACACTGAAGCTTTCTTT. The encoded protein is CASSLALLGALNTEAFF.

The chain has TRBV5-4 and TRBJ1-2, with 10 bases that match TRBD1. The CDR3 is 16 amino acids. With V trimmed by 1 base and J by 2 bases, 5 bases remained unmatched. Looked up from germline, CDR1 is SGHNT and CDR2 is YYREEE (reference sequence). CDR3 in DNA: TGTGCCAGCAGCTTGCCTCCGGGACAGGGGAACTATGGCTACACCTTC. It is translated as CASSLPPGQGNYGYTF. The full variable domain, its missing parts supplied by reference TRBV5-4 and TRBJ1-2, is ETGVTQSPTHLIKTRGQQVTLRCSSQSGHNTVSWYQQALGQGPQFIFQYYREEENGRGNFPPRFSGLQFPNYSSELNVNALELDDSALYLCASSLPPGQGNYGYTFGSGTRLTVV.

The chain employs TRBV11-3 and TRBJ2-7, with 7 bases fitting TRBD1. The CDR3 is 14 amino acids. After removal of 5 bases from V and 1 base from J, the junction contained 5 bases not matched to a gene. From germline, CDR1 is SGHNT and CDR2 YENEEA. CDR3: CASSLRQGSYEQYF. For the CDR3, the DNA is TGTGCCAGCAGCCTACGACAGGGATCCTACGAGCAGTACTTC. Together with reference TRBV11-3 and TRBJ2-7, the CDR3 gives the full variable domain: EAGVVQSPRYKIIEKKQPVAFWCNPISGHNTLYWYLQNLGQGPELLIRYENEEAVDDSQLPKDRFSAERLKGVDSTLKIQPAELGDSAVYLCASSLRQGSYEQYFGPGTRLTVT.

The chain combines TRBV27 with TRBJ2-7; 9 nucleotides match TRBD2. V lost 7 bases, J lost 3 bases, and 10 bases stayed unmatched. CDR1 MNHEY and CDR2 SMNVEV come from the germline V gene (reference sequence). The length of the CDR3 is 15 residues. In DNA form, the CDR3 reads TGTGCCAGCATTTGGGCGGGAGGGTTCTTCTACGAGCAGTACTTC. Encoded protein: CASIWAGGFFYEQYF.